This T cell receptor beta chain came from a study of T cells in Graves' hyperthyroidism and ophthalmopathy. Study-wide results and caveats: In the blood, most expanded thyroid clonotypes above 0.001 appeared as well.

CDR1 and CDR2 from the germline V gene are SGHNT and YENEEA. The CDR3 has 17 residues. Trimming shortened V by 0 bases and J by 15 bases, and 27 bases separated the two germline ends. Researchers took RNA transcripts and amplified the TCR beta CDR3 regions from them. Initially, a first-round RT-PCR of the TCR CDR3 employed the HTBI primer set. MiXCR, run by TCRdb on the multiplex PCR reads, gives a single entry per CDR3 protein. The table includes around 430,000 distinct CDR3 sequences, more than 12% detected once. As to this clonotype: The antigen remains unidentified.

Those patients with uncontrolled infection, other autoimmune disease, pregnancy or lactation were excluded. The clonotype originates from a woman aged 25 to 39 with Graves' hyperthyroidism. Sequenced sample: blood. The chain has TRBV11-3 and TRBJ2-1; D is possibly TRBD1 or TRBD2 (5 bases each). The CDR3 sequence: CASSLERVGTSAGARFF. In nucleotides, the CDR3 is TGTGCCAGCAGCTTAGAGCGTGTAGGGACCTCTGCCGGTGCGCGGTTCTTC.